This T cell receptor (beta chain) was obtained from a study of post-analysis software for immune sequencing data. Whole-study context: Relapsing-remitting, secondary progressive and progressive-relapsing multiple sclerosis courses were included. Study-level results: Clustering by F measure revealed strong co-clustering among samples prepared together in one batch. Comparison of patients with controls showed about 5 TRBV segments more frequent in patients, TRBV5-6, TRBV5-1 and TRBV20-1 among them. Patients with multiple sclerosis recorded significantly lower normalized Chao1 diversity than controls, the study found.

Trimming pared 7 bases from V and 3 bases from J, leaving 10 bases between. The CDR3 covers 12 residues. On this clonotype: Its antigen is still unknown.

Unique molecular identifiers were built into the TCR beta cDNA libraries. The yield from around 1 to 10 million T cells was roughly 500,000 cDNA molecules in total. TCRdb ran MiXCR on the PCR reads and lists one entry per CDR3 protein. The sample yields 750,000 to 900,000 distinct CDR3 sequences, around 46% seen once. This TCR derives from a girl aged 10-17 years with multiple sclerosis. The chain carries TRBV12-3 or TRBV12-4 and TRBJ2-7; no reliable D call. Sequenced sample: blood. The CDR3 reads CASNGNIYEQYF. CDR3 coding DNA: TGTGCCAGCAACGGCAACATCTACGAGCAGTACTTC.